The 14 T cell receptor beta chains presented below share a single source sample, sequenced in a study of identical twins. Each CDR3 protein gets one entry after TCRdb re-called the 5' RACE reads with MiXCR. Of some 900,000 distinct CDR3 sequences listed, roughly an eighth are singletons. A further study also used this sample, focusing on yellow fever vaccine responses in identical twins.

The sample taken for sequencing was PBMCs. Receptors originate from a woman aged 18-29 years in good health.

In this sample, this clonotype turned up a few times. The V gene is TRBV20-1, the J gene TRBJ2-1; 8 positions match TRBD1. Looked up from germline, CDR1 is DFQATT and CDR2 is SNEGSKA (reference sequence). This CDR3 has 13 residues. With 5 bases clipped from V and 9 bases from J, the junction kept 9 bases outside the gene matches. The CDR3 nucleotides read TGCAGTGCTCCCCAGACAGGGGATGTTGAGCAGTTCTTC. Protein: CSAPQTGDVEQFF.

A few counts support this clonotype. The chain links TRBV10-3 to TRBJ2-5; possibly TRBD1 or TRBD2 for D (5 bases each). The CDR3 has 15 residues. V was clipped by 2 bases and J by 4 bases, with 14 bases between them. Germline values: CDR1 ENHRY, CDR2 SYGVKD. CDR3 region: CAISEEGLGGETQYF. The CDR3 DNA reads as TGTGCCATCAGTGAGGAGGGGTTAGGTGGAGAGACCCAGTACTTC.

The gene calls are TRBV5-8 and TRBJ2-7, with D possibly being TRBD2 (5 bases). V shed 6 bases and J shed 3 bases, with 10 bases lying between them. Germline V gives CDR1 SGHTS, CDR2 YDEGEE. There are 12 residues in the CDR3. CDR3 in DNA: TGTGCCAGCACCCAGACTAACTACGAGCAGTACGTC. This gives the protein CASTQTNYEQYV.

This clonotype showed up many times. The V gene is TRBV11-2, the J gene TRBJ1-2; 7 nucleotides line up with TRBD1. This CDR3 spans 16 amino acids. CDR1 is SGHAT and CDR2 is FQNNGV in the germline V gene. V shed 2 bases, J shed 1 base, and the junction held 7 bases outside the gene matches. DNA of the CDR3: TGTGCCAGCAGCTTATCAGCGGCAGGGGGTAACTATGGCTACACCTTC. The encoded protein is CASSLSAAGGNYGYTF.

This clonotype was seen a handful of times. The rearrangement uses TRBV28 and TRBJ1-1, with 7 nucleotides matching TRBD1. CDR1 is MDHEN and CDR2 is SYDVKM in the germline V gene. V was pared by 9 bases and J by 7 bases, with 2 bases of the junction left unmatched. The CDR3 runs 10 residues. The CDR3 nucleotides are TGTGCCAGTCGGGACAGTGAAGCTTTCTTT. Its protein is CASRDSEAFF.

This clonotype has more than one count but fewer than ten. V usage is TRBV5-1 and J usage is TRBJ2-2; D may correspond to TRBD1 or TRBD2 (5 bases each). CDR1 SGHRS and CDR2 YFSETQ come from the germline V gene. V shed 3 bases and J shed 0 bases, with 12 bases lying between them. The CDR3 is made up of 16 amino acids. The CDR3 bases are TGCGCCAGCAGCTCGAAGGGGACGGCGAACACCGGGGAGCTGTTTTTT. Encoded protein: CASSSKGTANTGELFF.

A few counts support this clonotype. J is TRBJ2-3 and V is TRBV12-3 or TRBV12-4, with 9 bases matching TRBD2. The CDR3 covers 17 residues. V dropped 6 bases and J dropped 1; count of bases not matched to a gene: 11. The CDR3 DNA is TGTGCCAGCAGCCAGTTTAGGACTAGCGACCGCACAGATACGCAGTATTTT. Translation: CASSQFRTSDRTDTQYF.

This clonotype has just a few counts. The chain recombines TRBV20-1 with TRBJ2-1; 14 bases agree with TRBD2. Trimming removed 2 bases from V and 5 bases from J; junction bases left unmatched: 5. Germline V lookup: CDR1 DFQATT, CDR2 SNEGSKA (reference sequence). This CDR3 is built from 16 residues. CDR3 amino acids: CSARLTSGRVNNEQFF. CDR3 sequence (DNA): TGCAGTGCTAGATTGACTAGCGGGAGGGTTAACAATGAGCAGTTCTTC.

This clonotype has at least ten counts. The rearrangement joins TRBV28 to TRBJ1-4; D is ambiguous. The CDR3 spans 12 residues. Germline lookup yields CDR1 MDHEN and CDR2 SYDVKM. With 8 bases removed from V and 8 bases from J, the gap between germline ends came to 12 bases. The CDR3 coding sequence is TGTGCCAGCGTGGGTTTCGGGGAAAAACTGTTTTTT. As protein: CASVGFGEKLFF.

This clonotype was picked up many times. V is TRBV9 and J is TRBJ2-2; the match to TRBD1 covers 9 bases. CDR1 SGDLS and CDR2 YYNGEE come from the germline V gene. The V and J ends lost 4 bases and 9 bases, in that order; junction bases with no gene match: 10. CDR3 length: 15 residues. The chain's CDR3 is CASSPIYRGPRELFF. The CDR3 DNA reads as TGTGCCAGCAGCCCCATATACAGGGGGCCCCGGGAGCTGTTTTTT. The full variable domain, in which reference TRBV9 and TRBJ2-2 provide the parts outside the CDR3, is DSGVTQTPKHLITATGQRVTLRCSPRSGDLSVYWYQQSLDQGLQFLIQYYNGEERAKGNILERFSAQQFPDLHSELNLSSLELGDSALYFCASSPIYRGPRELFFGEGSRLTVL.

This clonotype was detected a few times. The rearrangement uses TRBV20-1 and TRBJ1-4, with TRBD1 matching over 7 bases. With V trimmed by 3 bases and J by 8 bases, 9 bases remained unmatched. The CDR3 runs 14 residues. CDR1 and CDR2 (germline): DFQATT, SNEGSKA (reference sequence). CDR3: CSASAGQWGEKLFF. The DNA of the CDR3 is TGCAGTGCTAGCGCGGGACAGTGGGGAGAAAAACTGTTTTTT.

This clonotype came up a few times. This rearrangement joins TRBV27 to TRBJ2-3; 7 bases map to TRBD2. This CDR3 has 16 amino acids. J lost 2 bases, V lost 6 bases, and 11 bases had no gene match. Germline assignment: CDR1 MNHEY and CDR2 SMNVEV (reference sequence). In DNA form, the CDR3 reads TGTGCCAGCAGAAAAAACGGGGGGACGCCCACAGATACGCAGTATTTT. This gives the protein CASRKNGGTPTDTQYF.

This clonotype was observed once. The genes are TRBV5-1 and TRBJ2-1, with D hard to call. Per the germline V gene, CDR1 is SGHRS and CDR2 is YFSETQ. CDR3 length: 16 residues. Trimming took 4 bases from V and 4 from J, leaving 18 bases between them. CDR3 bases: TGCGCCAGCAGCCTCCTAACAGAACAACTATACAATGAGCAGTTCTTC. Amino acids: CASSLLTEQLYNEQFF.

The CDR3 protein is CSAMGQGGYEQYV. The CDR3 nucleotides read TGCAGTGCTATGGGACAGGGGGGGTACGAGCAGTACGTC. The gene calls are TRBV20-1 and TRBJ2-7; 11 bases fit TRBD1. The CDR3 is 13 amino acids. Germline CDR1 is DFQATT and CDR2 is SNEGSKA (reference sequence). The J segment lost 4 bases and the V segment lost 4 bases, leaving 3 bases of the junction unmatched.